This is a list of T cell receptor beta chains from one sample in a study of T cell responses to AZD1222 COVID-19 vaccine. Data came from immunoSEQ multiplex PCR; TCRdb stores just in-frame clones and leaves some out. The data show more than 60,000 clones, with 80% to 90% seen just once and about 20% held by the top ten. The specimen comprised peripheral blood, sampled on day 0 of AZD1222 vaccination. The receptors stem from an adult in good health. Both conserved end residues are part of each CDR3. The D gene is left open where the match is weak. A row's size may be missing; if present it is once, few, many or a size class.

v_gene,abundance,d_gene,j_gene,CDR3aa,CDR3nt
TRBV2,-,TRBD1,TRBJ2-5,CASSLLGTGGETQYF,TGTGCCAGCAGCCTTCTTGGGACAGGGGGAGAGACCCAGTACTTC
TRBV29-1,-,-,TRBJ1-2,CSVEDAGYTF,TGCAGCGTTGAAGATGCCGGCTACACCTTC
TRBV28,-,-,TRBJ1-1,CASRQAGSVDEAFF,TGTGCCAGCAGGCAAGCGGGGTCCGTTGATGAAGCTTTCTTT
TRBV7-6,once,-,TRBJ1-3,CASSLKSMRETTGNTIYF,TGTGCCAGCAGCTTAAAATCTATGCGGGAAACTACTGGAAACACCATATATTTT
TRBV3-1/TRBV3-2,-,-,TRBJ2-1,CASSEGVPIHSDNEQFF,TGTGCCAGCAGCGAGGGAGTTCCCATTCATTCCGACAATGAGCAGTTCTTC
TRBV3-1/TRBV3-2,once,-,TRBJ1-2,CASSLTNYGYTF,TGTGCCAGCAGCCTTACTAACTATGGCTACACCTTC
TRBV5-6,-,-,TRBJ2-6,CASRGISGANVLTF,TGTGCCAGCAGGGGGATTTCTGGGGCCAACGTCCTGACTTTC
TRBV28,-,-,TRBJ2-5,CASMRGWGSGETQYF,TGTGCCAGCATGCGGGGTTGGGGGTCCGGGGAGACCCAGTACTTC
TRBV27,-,-,TRBJ1-2,CASRDPGNYGYTF,TGTGCCAGCAGGGATCCAGGGAACTATGGCTACACCTTC
TRBV28,-,-,TRBJ2-7,CASSLGSVYEQYF,TGTGCCAGCAGTTTGGGATCTGTCTACGAGCAGTACTTC
TRBV20-1,-,-,TRBJ1-1,CSAREDTEAFF,TGCAGTGCTAGAGAGGACACTGAAGCTTTCTTT
TRBV5-4,-,-,TRBJ2-5,CASSLGGRETQYF,TGTGCCAGCAGCTTGGGGGGGAGGGAGACCCAGTACTTC
TRBV7-2,-,TRBD2,TRBJ2-7,CASSHSTSGTSGYEQYF,TGTGCCAGCAGTCATTCGACCAGTGGGACTAGCGGCTACGAGCAGTACTTC
TRBV6-2/TRBV6-3,-,TRBD1,TRBJ2-1,CASSPGQWSKGAYNEQFF,TGTGCCAGCAGCCCGGGACAGTGGTCCAAAGGAGCCTACAATGAGCAGTTCTTC
TRBV19,-,TRBD1,TRBJ2-7,CASRDRDYEQYF,TGTGCCAGCCGGGACAGGGACTACGAGCAGTACTTC
TRBV28,-,-,TRBJ2-1,CASSFLRLSSYNEQFF,TGTGCCAGCAGTTTCCTACGCCTTAGCTCCTACAATGAGCAGTTCTTC
TRBV6-5,-,-,TRBJ2-7,CASSYSGQFSYEQYF,TGTGCCAGCAGTTACTCAGGGCAGTTCTCCTACGAGCAGTACTTC
TRBV3-1/TRBV3-2,-,-,TRBJ1-6,CASSQEDSRGPLHF,TGTGCCAGCAGCCAAGAGGACTCTCGCGGCCCCCTCCACTTT
TRBV3-1/TRBV3-2,-,-,TRBJ1-1,CASSRRDLTEAFF,TGTGCCAGCAGCCGACGGGACCTCACTGAAGCTTTCTTT
TRBV28,-,-,TRBJ2-2,CASSIQSMVFF,TGTGCCAGCAGTATACAGAGTATGGTGTTTTTT
TRBV6-2/TRBV6-3,-,TRBD1,TRBJ2-4,CASSDRGLAKNIQYF,TGTGCCAGCAGCGACAGGGGCTTAGCCAAAAACATTCAGTACTTC
TRBV28,-,-,TRBJ1-1,CASSPVGRGEAFF,TGTGCCAGCAGTCCTGTGGGACGGGGTGAAGCTTTCTTT
TRBV4-3,-,-,TRBJ1-4,CASSQERLGGFNEKLFF,TGCGCCAGCAGCCAAGAGAGGCTTGGCGGATTTAATGAAAAACTGTTTTTT
TRBV9,-,TRBD1,TRBJ2-1,CASSVALTGEDEQFF,TGTGCCAGCAGCGTAGCTCTGACAGGGGAGGATGAGCAGTTCTTC
TRBV19,-,TRBD1,TRBJ1-1,CASSMEGGRRNTEAFF,TGTGCCAGTAGTATGGAAGGGGGCAGGAGGAACACTGAAGCTTTCTTT
TRBV30,-,-,TRBJ1-5,CAWSSQGNQPQHF,TGTGCCTGGAGTAGCCAGGGCAATCAGCCCCAGCATTTT
TRBV7-9,few,-,TRBJ1-1,CASSGVTSAFF,TGTGCCAGCAGCGGAGTGACGTCAGCTTTCTTT
TRBV7-6,-,-,TRBJ2-7,CASSSWVGISSYEQYF,TGTGCCAGCAGCTCCTGGGTTGGGATCAGCTCCTACGAGCAGTACTTC
TRBV19,-,TRBD1,TRBJ1-3,CASTSTGTGGNTIYF,TGTGCCAGTACCTCGACCGGGACAGGGGGAAACACCATATATTTT
TRBV15,-,-,TRBJ2-2,CATSSGEGLRDGELFF,TGTGCCACCAGCAGTGGCGAGGGCCTTAGGGACGGGGAGCTGTTTTTT
TRBV9,-,-,TRBJ1-2,CASSAPPGTGYTF,TGTGCCAGCAGCGCACCTCCAGGGACCGGCTACACCTTC
TRBV6-5,-,TRBD2,TRBJ2-1,CASSPWTSGSNEQFF,TGTGCCAGCAGTCCTTGGACTAGCGGGAGCAATGAGCAGTTCTTC
TRBV10-3,-,TRBD2,TRBJ2-2,CAISDGGRAGELFF,TGTGCCATCAGTGACGGCGGGAGGGCCGGGGAGCTGTTTTTT
TRBV28,-,-,TRBJ2-7,CASSPGTLLYEQYF,TGTGCCAGCAGTCCTGGGACCCTTCTTTACGAGCAGTACTTC
TRBV2,-,-,TRBJ1-5,CASSPGTHQPQHF,TGTGCCAGCAGTCCCGGGACCCATCAGCCCCAGCATTTT
TRBV29-1,-,TRBD2,TRBJ2-7,CSVERVAGGPYEQYF,TGCAGCGTCGAAAGGGTAGCGGGAGGGCCCTACGAGCAGTACTTC
TRBV28,-,-,TRBJ1-5,CASSPRQWRQPQHF,TGTGCCAGCAGTCCCCGACAGTGGCGACAGCCCCAGCATTTT
TRBV7-9,-,-,TRBJ2-7,CASSLYGVSKYEQYF,TGTGCCAGCAGCTTATACGGAGTCTCCAAATACGAGCAGTACTTC
TRBV7-2,-,-,TRBJ2-3,CASSANLDTQYF,TGTGCCAGCAGCGCGAATTTGGATACGCAGTATTTT
TRBV19,-,TRBD1,TRBJ1-2,CASSPPGQHRGYTF,TGTGCCAGTAGTCCACCGGGACAGCACCGGGGCTACACCTTC
TRBV5-4,once,-,TRBJ1-4,CASSLTVGTNEKLFF,TGTGCCAGCAGCTTAACAGTCGGAACTAATGAAAAACTGTTTTTT
TRBV3-1/TRBV3-2,-,-,TRBJ2-1,CASSQAAEFYNEQFF,TGTGCCAGCAGCCAAGCGGCGGAATTCTACAATGAGCAGTTCTTC
TRBV6-5,-,-,TRBJ2-5,CASSYFETQYF,TGTGCCAGCAGTTACTTTGAGACCCAGTACTTC
TRBV6-4,-,-,TRBJ2-3,CASSVSAHDTQYF,TGTGCCAGCAGTGTAAGCGCGCACGATACGCAGTATTTT
TRBV7-2,-,-,TRBJ2-3,CASSLALAVSTDTQYF,TGTGCCAGCAGCTTAGCCTTAGCGGTTAGCACAGATACGCAGTATTTT
TRBV7-2,-,-,TRBJ1-2,CASSPLGPATYGYTF,TGTGCCAGCAGCCCCCTAGGTCCGGCTACCTATGGCTACACCTTC
TRBV7-2,-,-,TRBJ1-4,CASSLGGAGVGEKLFF,TGTGCCAGCAGCTTAGGTGGCGCGGGGGTTGGTGAAAAACTGTTTTTT
TRBV27,-,TRBD2,TRBJ2-2,CASRTYGLAGILGGELFF,TGTGCCAGCAGGACCTACGGGCTAGCGGGGATCTTGGGCGGGGAGCTGTTTTTT
TRBV9,-,TRBD1,TRBJ2-7,CASLHTGTGPPYEQYF,TGTGCCAGCCTCCATACCGGGACAGGGCCACCCTACGAGCAGTACTTC
TRBV28,-,TRBD1,TRBJ1-5,CASTSVTGTGVGRVGNQPQHF,TGTGCCAGCACCTCGGTCACCGGGACAGGGGTCGGACGCGTGGGCAATCAGCCCCAGCATTTT
TRBV7-2,-,TRBD2,TRBJ2-1,CASSTSGTSGRVWNEQFF,TGTGCCAGCAGCACCTCCGGGACTAGCGGGAGGGTGTGGAATGAGCAGTTCTTC